A selection of T cell receptor beta chains follows, all from one sample in a study of blood T cell repertoires in COVID-19. Assay used: immunoSEQ multiplex PCR; TCRdb lists only in-frame clones, some missing. The repertoire holds about 76,000 clones, with about four fifths as singletons. The sequenced sample consisted of peripheral blood. The receptors shown here come from a man aged 65-85 years with acute or convalescent COVID-19. Each CDR3 is given with its conserved first and last residue. The D gene is left open where the match is weak. Some rows have no size entry. The others give once, few or many, or a class for an expanded clone.

V	size	D	J	CDR3	DNA
TRBV7-9	-	-	TRBJ2-7	CASSLGSSSYEQYF	TGTGCCAGCAGCTTAGGATCATCCAGCTACGAGCAGTACTTC
TRBV5-1	-	TRBD2	TRBJ2-1	CASSLAGTSQTNEQFF	TGCGCCAGCAGCTTGGCCGGGACTAGCCAGACTAATGAGCAGTTCTTC
TRBV6-2/TRBV6-3	few	-	TRBJ2-1	CASSYKGLTYNEQFF	TGTGCCAGCAGTTACAAAGGACTTACCTACAATGAGCAGTTCTTC
TRBV28	-	-	TRBJ1-2	CASSPGQPGGYTF	TGTGCCAGCAGTCCTGGCCAGCCGGGGGGCTACACCTTC
TRBV6-1	-	-	TRBJ1-2	CASSFRGAYGYTF	TGTGCCAGCAGTTTTCGGGGGGCCTATGGCTACACCTTC
TRBV29-1	-	-	TRBJ1-3	CSVATQGSGNTIYF	TGCAGCGTTGCCACGCAGGGGTCTGGAAACACCATATATTTT
TRBV15	once	-	TRBJ1-2	CATSLQSGYGYTF	TGTGCCACCAGCCTCCAAAGCGGGTATGGCTACACCTTC
TRBV5-1	once	TRBD1	TRBJ1-1	CASSLGTGAAFF	TGCGCCAGCAGCCTTGGGACAGGGGCGGCTTTCTTT
TRBV4-2	-	-	TRBJ2-3	CASSQEGTGVLDTQYF	TGTGCCAGCAGCCAAGAGGGAACAGGAGTTCTTGATACGCAGTATTTT
TRBV4-2	-	-	TRBJ1-6	CASSQAHGSGSPLHF	TGTGCCAGCAGCCAAGCACACGGGTCAGGGTCACCCCTCCACTTT
TRBV5-1	once	-	TRBJ2-7	CASSLEALGTYEQYF	TGCGCCAGCAGCTTGGAAGCGCTAGGCACCTACGAGCAGTACTTC
TRBV7-2	few	TRBD1	TRBJ1-2	CASSLGGQGSSGGYTF	TGTGCCAGCAGCTTAGGAGGACAGGGATCATCGGGCGGCTACACCTTC
TRBV15	-	-	TRBJ1-3	CATSREGPGQFGSGNTIYF	TGTGCCACCAGCAGAGAGGGCCCCGGACAGTTTGGCTCTGGAAACACCATATATTTT
TRBV6-5	few	-	TRBJ1-4	CASSIYGGGNEKLFF	TGTGCCAGCAGTATTTATGGGGGCGGGAATGAAAAACTGTTTTTT
TRBV29-1	-	TRBD2	TRBJ2-3	CSVAGLAGTDTQYF	TGCAGCGTCGCTGGACTAGCGGGAACAGATACGCAGTATTTT
TRBV18	-	TRBD2	TRBJ2-1	CASSPFPLAGGENEQFF	TGTGCCAGCTCACCGTTTCCCCTAGCGGGTGGGGAAAATGAGCAGTTCTTC